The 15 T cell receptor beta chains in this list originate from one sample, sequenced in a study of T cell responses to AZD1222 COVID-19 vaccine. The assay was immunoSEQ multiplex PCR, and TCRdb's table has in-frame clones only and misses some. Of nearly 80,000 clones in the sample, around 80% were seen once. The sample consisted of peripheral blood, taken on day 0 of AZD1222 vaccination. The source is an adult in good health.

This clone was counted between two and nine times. The CDR3 loop is CATMGQVLHSPLHF. The CDR3 DNA reads TGTGCCACGATGGGACAGGTTCTTCATTCACCCCTCCACTTT. The chain is built from TRBV28 and TRBJ1-6; 8 bases map to TRBD1. The germline V gene encodes CDR1 MDHEN and CDR2 SYDVKM. CDR3 length equals 14 residues. V lost 10 bases to trimming and J lost 8 bases; unmatched junction nucleotides: 10.

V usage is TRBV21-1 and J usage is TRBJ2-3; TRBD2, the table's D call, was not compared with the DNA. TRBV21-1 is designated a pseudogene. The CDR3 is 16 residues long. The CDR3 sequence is CASSKRAGGSTDTQYF. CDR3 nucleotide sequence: TGTGCCAGCAGCAAACGGGCGGGGGGGAGCACAGATACGCAGTATTTT.

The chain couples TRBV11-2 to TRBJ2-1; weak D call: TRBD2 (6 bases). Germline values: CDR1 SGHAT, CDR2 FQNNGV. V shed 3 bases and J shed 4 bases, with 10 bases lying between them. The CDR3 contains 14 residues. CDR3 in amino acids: CASSFSTRYNEQFF. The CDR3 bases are TGTGCCAGCAGCTTCTCGACTAGATACAATGAGCAGTTCTTC.

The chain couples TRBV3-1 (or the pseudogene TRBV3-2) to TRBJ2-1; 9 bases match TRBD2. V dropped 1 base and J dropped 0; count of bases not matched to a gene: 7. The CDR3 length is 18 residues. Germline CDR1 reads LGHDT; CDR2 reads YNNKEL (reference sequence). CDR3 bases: TGTGCCAGCAGCCAAGCGGGGGGTAGCGGGAGCTCCTACAATGAGCAGTTCTTC. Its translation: CASSQAGGSGSSYNEQFF.

Here the CDR3 reads CASSPSSIPNTGELFF. The CDR3, as DNA: TGTGCCAGCAGCCCCTCGTCGATACCGAACACCGGGGAGCTGTTTTTT. The chain links TRBV7-8 to TRBJ2-2; D gene uncertain. CDR3 length: 16 residues. Trimming removed 5 bases from V and 0 bases from J, with 13 bases in between. Per the germline V gene, CDR1 is SGHVS and CDR2 is FQNEAQ.

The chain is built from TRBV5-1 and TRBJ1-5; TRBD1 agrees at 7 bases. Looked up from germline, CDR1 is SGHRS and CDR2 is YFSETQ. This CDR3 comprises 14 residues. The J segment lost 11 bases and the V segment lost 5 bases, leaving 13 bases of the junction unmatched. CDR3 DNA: TGCGCCAGCAGTCCAGGGACAGTGGGACAAGCCCAGCATTTT. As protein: CASSPGTVGQAQHF.

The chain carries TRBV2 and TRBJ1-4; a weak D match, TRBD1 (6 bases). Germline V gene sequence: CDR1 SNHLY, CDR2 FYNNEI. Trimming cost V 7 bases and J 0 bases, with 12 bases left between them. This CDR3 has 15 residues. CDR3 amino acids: CASTGTLSTNEKLFF. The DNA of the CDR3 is TGTGCCAGCACCGGGACATTATCAACTAATGAAAAACTGTTTTTT.

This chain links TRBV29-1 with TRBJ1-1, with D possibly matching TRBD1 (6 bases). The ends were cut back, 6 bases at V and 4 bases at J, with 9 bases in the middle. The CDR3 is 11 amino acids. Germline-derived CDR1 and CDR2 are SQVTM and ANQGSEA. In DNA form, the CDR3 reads TGCAGCGTCGTCAGGGGCACTGAAGCTTTCTTT. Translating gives CSVVRGTEAFF.

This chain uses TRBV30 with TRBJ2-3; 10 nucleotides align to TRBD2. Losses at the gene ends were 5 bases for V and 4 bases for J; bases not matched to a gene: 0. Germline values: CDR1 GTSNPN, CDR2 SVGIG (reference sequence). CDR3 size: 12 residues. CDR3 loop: CAWGTSADTQYF. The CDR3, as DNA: TGTGCCTGGGGGACTAGCGCAGATACGCAGTATTTT.

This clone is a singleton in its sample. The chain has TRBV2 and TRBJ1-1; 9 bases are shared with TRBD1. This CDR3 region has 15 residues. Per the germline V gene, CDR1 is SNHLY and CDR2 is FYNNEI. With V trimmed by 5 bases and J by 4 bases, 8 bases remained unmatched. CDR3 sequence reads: CASSPGTGFGTEAFF. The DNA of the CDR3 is TGTGCCAGCAGTCCCGGGACAGGGTTTGGCACTGAAGCTTTCTTT.

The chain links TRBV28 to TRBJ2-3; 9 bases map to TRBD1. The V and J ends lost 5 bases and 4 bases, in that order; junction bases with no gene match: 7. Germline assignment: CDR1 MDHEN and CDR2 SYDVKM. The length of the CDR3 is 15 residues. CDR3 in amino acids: CASSPTGGRADTQYF. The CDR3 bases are TGTGCCAGCAGTCCCACAGGGGGCAGGGCAGATACGCAGTATTTT.

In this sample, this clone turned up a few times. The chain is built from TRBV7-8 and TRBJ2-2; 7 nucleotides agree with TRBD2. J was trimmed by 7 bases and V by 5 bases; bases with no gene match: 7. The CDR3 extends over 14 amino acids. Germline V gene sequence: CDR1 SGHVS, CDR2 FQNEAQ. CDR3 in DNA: TGTGCCAGCAGCCCCCGCGGGGGAGGCGGGGAGCTGTTTTTT. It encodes CASSPRGGGGELFF. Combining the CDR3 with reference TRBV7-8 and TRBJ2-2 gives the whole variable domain GAGVSQSPRYKVAKRGQDVALRCDPISGHVSLFWYQQALGQGPEFLTYFQNEAQLDKSGLPSDRFFAERPEGSVSTLKIQRTQQEDSAVYLCASSPRGGGGELFFGEGSRLTVL.

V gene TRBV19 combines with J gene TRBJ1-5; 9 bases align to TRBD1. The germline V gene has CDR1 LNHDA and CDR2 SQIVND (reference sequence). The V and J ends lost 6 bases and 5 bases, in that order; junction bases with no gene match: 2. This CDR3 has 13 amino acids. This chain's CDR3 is CASSRQGDQPQHF. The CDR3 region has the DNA TGTGCCAGTAGCCGACAGGGGGATCAGCCCCAGCATTTT.

The CDR3 DNA sequence: TGTGCCAGCAGTCCAGGGGACAGTAATAATCAGCCCCAGCATTTT. Protein product: CASSPGDSNNQPQHF. J is TRBJ1-5 and V is TRBV2; 7 bases fit TRBD1. With 5 bases clipped from V and 4 bases from J, the junction kept 8 bases outside the gene matches. In germline, CDR1 is SNHLY, CDR2 FYNNEI. This CDR3 is built from 15 residues. Combining the CDR3 with reference TRBV2 and TRBJ1-5 gives the whole variable domain EPEVTQTPSHQVTQMGQEVILRCVPISNHLYFYWYRQILGQKVEFLVSFYNNEISEKSEIFDDQFSVERPDGSNFTLKIRSTKLEDSAMYFCASSPGDSNNQPQHFGDGTRLSIL.

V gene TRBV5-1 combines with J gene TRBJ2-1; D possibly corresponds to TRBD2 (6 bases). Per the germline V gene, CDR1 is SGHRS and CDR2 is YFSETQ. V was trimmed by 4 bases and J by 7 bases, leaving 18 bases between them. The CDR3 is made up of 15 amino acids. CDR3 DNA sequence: TGCGCCAGCAGCGCGGCTAGCGTAGGGGTAAATGAGCAGTTCTTC. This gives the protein CASSAASVGVNEQFF.